This T cell receptor (beta chain) was sequenced during a study of neoadjuvant anti-PD-1 for oral cavity cancer. Germline CDR1 and CDR2: SGHNT and YENEEA. V was shortened by 1 base and J by 2 bases, with 10 bases between the two germline ends. The CDR3 has 15 residues. Time point specified: after neoadjuvant nivolumab, at surgical resection. These newly diagnosed stage II-IVA oral cavity squamous cell carcinoma patients had no prior systemic or radiation treatment. Cohort: HPV-negative, locally advanced oral cavity squamous cell carcinoma patients. The data were produced by immunoSEQ multiplex PCR, yet TCRdb's version contains in-frame clones alone and is incomplete. The repertoire holds 65,000 to 70,000 clones, about 86% seen once, with less than 3% in the top ten.

The chain joins TRBV11-3 to TRBJ2-3; no definite D call. The sequence came from a person aged 35-79 years with oral cavity squamous cell carcinoma. The sequencing here drew on PBMCs, taken after nivolumab (anti-PD-1) treatment. In DNA form, the CDR3 reads TGTGCCAGCAGCTTAGGCCAATATCACACAGATACGCAGTATTTT. This translates into CASSLGQYHTDTQYF.